What follows are 16 T cell receptor beta chains derived from one specimen sequenced in a study of blood T cells in healthy people across ages. Together with a sample-barcoded 5' primer, a J-beta primer mix was included in a second PCR lasting roughly 7 to 11 cycles. One entry per CDR3 protein, called by TCRdb with MiXCR from the 5' RACE reads. The table includes 550,000 to 750,000 distinct CDR3 sequences, over 20% detected once. Sequenced input: blood. The receptors were sampled from a man between 65 and 85 years old in good health.

This clonotype was seen more than once but under ten times. The rearrangement links TRBV6-5 to TRBJ2-2; D is unresolved. The CDR3 runs to 14 residues. V was trimmed by 6 bases and J by 4 bases, leaving 12 bases between them. CDR1 and CDR2 from the germline V gene are MNHEY and SVGAGI. The CDR3 sequence is CASRTLGPTGELFF. The CDR3 DNA reads as TGTGCCAGCAGGACCTTAGGGCCCACCGGGGAGCTGTTTTTT.

This clonotype was counted between two and nine times. V gene TRBV18 combines with J gene TRBJ2-1; D might be TRBD1 (5 bases). The J call may be mistaken, given a closer DNA end match to TRBJ2-5. Germline values: CDR1 KGHSH, CDR2 LQKENI. CDR3 length equals 20 residues. This CDR3 is CASSPPLRFIGQGVRETQYF. Here the CDR3 DNA reads TGTGCCAGCTCACCACCGCTCCGATTTATAGGCCAAGGGGTTCGGGAGACCCAGTACTTC.

The chain has TRBV3-1 and TRBJ2-7; TRBD2 matches 10 bases. Germline loops: CDR1 LGHDT, CDR2 YNNKEL (reference sequence). The CDR3 sequence is 14 residues long. The trim removed 5 bases at V and 4 bases at J, leaving 5 bases unmatched. The CDR3 reads CASSGTAGGYEQYF. CDR3 nucleotides: TGTGCCAGCAGCGGGACAGCGGGAGGGTACGAGCAGTACTTC.

This sequence joins TRBV5-6 and TRBJ2-7; D call uncertain. The V gene's germline CDR1 is SGHDT and CDR2 YYEEEE. Between the trimmed V and J ends, which lost 1 base and 6 bases, there was a span of 17 bases. This CDR3 region has 15 residues. The CDR3 region has the DNA TGTGCCAGCAGCTTGATTCCGGCAATCTCGCTCGAGCAGTACTTC. Residues: CASSLIPAISLEQYF. Together with reference TRBV5-6 and TRBJ2-7, the CDR3 gives the full variable domain: DAGVTQSPTHLIKTRGQQVTLRCSPKSGHDTVSWYQQALGQGPQFIFQYYEEEERQRGNFPDRFSGHQFPNYSSELNVNALLLGDSALYLCASSLIPAISLEQYFGPGTRLTVT.

The sample holds a few counts of this clonotype. The final CDR3 position lacks the conserved phenylalanine or tryptophan, pointing to a likely read error. This chain links TRBV19 with TRBJ1-1; 7 bases line up with TRBD1. This CDR3 has 16 amino acids. Germline values: CDR1 LNHDA, CDR2 SQIVND (reference sequence). The V gene end was trimmed by 6 bases and the J gene end by 0 bases; junction bases not matched to a gene: 10. The CDR3 loop is CASRTGEFRMNTEAFL. The CDR3, as DNA: TGTGCCAGTAGAACAGGGGAATTTAGAATGAACACTGAAGCTTTCCTT.

This clonotype has just one count. A junction boundary mismatches the germline segment, possibly from a read error. The V gene is TRBV14, the J gene TRBJ1-3, with TRBD1 as a possible D gene (5 bases). The CDR3 length is 16 residues. Germline CDR1 is SGHDN and CDR2 is FVKESK. The CDR3 protein is CASSQESRGFGNAIYF. CDR3 coding DNA: TGTGCCAGCAGCCAAGAATCCCGGGGGTTTGGAAACGCCATATATTTT.

This chain connects TRBV5-1 to TRBJ2-3, with 9 bases matching TRBD1. Unmatched junction bases numbered 3, after V lost 6 bases and J lost 1 base. Germline CDR1 and CDR2: SGHRS and YFSETQ. The CDR3 extends over 14 amino acids. CDR3 region: CASKRTGGTDTQYF. DNA of the CDR3: TGCGCCAGCAAAAGGACAGGGGGCACAGATACGCAGTATTTT. The full variable domain, rest sourced from reference TRBV5-1 and TRBJ2-3, is KAGVTQTPRYLIKTRGQQVTLSCSPISGHRSVSWYQQTPGQGLQFLFEYFSETQRNKGNFPGRFSGRQFSNSRSEMNVSTLELGDSALYLCASKRTGGTDTQYFGPGTRLTVL.

The chain uses TRBV5-1 and TRBJ2-5, with no clear D. The CDR3 has 15 amino acids. CDR1 is SGHRS, CDR2 YFSETQ, per germline. Trimming stripped 5 bases from V and 5 bases from J, with 19 bases between. The CDR3 bases are TGCGCCAGCAGAAATACTACGACATATGCGGAGACCCAGTACTTC. Residues: CASRNTTTYAETQYF.

The J gene is TRBJ2-5, the V gene TRBV14, with a possible D match to TRBD1 (6 bases). The ends were cut back, 2 bases at V and 0 bases at J, with 7 bases in the middle. Germline assignment: CDR1 SGHDN and CDR2 FVKESK. This CDR3 is 14 amino acids long. CDR3 loop: CASSQHRDQETQYF. In nucleotides, the CDR3 is TGTGCCAGCAGCCAACACAGGGACCAAGAGACCCAGTACTTC. Full variable domain (missing parts from reference TRBV14 and TRBJ2-5): EAGVTQFPSHSVIEKGQTVTLRCDPISGHDNLYWYRRVMGKEIKFLLHFVKESKQDESGMPNNRFLAERTGGTYSTLKVQPAELEDSGVYFCASSQHRDQETQYFGPGTRLLVL.

V gene TRBV20-1 combines with J gene TRBJ2-3; no reliable D call. CDR3 size: 14 residues. V lost 3 bases to trimming and J lost 2 bases, with 12 bases between them. Germline V gene data show CDR1 as DFQATT and CDR2 as SNEGSKA (reference sequence). The CDR3: CSASPSRATDTQYF. The CDR3 nucleotides are TGCAGTGCTAGCCCCAGTAGGGCCACAGATACGCAGTATTTT.

This clonotype came up a few times. This chain joins TRBV19 and TRBJ1-1; D is uncertain. This CDR3 is built from 17 residues. The V end lost 0 bases, the J end lost 11 bases, and 25 bases lay between the germline ends. Germline CDR1 reads LNHDA; CDR2 reads SQIVND (reference sequence). The CDR3 here is CASSIDPRVRQRKEAFF. In nucleotides, the CDR3 is TGTGCCAGTAGTATAGATCCTCGGGTTCGACAAAGAAAGGAGGCTTTCTTT.

Only a few counts were recorded for this clonotype. The rearrangement links TRBV24-1 to TRBJ2-2, with TRBD1 matching 8 bases. This CDR3 spans 15 amino acids. Per the germline V gene, CDR1 is KGHDR and CDR2 is SFDVKD. Trimming removed 3 bases from V and 6 bases from J; junction bases left unmatched: 5. This chain's CDR3 is CATSDVGTGPGELFF. CDR3 bases: TGTGCCACCAGTGATGTAGGGACAGGTCCCGGGGAGCTGTTTTTT.

This rearrangement joins TRBV2 to TRBJ2-7; possible D gene TRBD1, 5 bases. CDR3 length: 15 residues. Trimming took off 6 bases at V and 1 base at J, with 16 bases between the two ends. Germline loops: CDR1 SNHLY, CDR2 FYNNEI. The DNA of the CDR3 is TGTGCCAGCAGGAAGGGGTCGGCACAGTCCTACGAGCAGTACTTC. This translates into CASRKGSAQSYEQYF.

The rearrangement uses TRBV7-2 and TRBJ1-1; maybe TRBD1 (6 bases). Per the germline V gene, CDR1 is SGHTA and CDR2 is FQGNSA. The ends were cut back, 2 bases at V and 5 bases at J, with 12 bases in the middle. There are 14 residues in the CDR3. The CDR3 protein is CASSLKGRGTEAFF. For the CDR3, the DNA is TGTGCCAGCAGCTTAAAGGGCAGGGGAACTGAAGCTTTCTTT. The complete variable domain, with remaining parts taken from reference TRBV7-2 and TRBJ1-1, reads GAGVSQSPSNKVTEKGKDVELRCDPISGHTALYWYRQSLGQGLEFLIYFQGNSAPDKSGLPSDRFSAERTGGSVSTLTIQRTQQEDSAVYLCASSLKGRGTEAFFGQGTRLTVV.

V is TRBV11-1 and J is TRBJ2-1; the match to TRBD2 covers 15 bases. Germline lookup yields CDR1 SGHAT and CDR2 FQDESV (reference sequence). The J segment lost 4 bases and the V segment lost 2 bases, leaving 12 bases of the junction unmatched. The CDR3 covers 20 residues. Here the CDR3 DNA reads TGTGCCAGCAGCTTAAGGGGTCCAGGGACTAGCGGGAGGACTTACAATGAGCAGTTCTTC. This gives the protein CASSLRGPGTSGRTYNEQFF.

At least ten counts were recorded for this clonotype. The CDR3: CSVASGGRATDTQYF. In DNA, the CDR3 is TGCAGCGTCGCCTCCGGCGGGAGGGCAACGGATACGCAGTATTTT. This chain joins TRBV29-1 and TRBJ2-3; 9 bases are shared with TRBD2. This CDR3 is 15 amino acids long. Trimming removed 6 bases from V and 6 bases from J; junction bases left unmatched: 13. The germline V gene encodes CDR1 SQVTM and CDR2 ANQGSEA.